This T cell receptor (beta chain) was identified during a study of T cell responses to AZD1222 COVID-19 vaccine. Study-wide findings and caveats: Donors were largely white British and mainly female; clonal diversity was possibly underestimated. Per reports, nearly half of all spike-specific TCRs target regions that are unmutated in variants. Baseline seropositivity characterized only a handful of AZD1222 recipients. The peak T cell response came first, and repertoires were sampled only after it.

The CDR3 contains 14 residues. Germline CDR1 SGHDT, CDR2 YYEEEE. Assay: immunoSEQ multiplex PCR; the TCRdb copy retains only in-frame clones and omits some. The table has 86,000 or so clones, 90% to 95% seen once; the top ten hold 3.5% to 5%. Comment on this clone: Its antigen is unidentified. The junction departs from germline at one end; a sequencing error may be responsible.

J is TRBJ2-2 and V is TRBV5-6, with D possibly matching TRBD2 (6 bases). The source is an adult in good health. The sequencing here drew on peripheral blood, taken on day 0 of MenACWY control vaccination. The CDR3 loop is CASILDGGTGELFF. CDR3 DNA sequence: TGTGCCAGCATCTTGGACGGGGGCACCGGGGAGCTGTTTTTT.